The T cell receptor (beta chain) described here comes from a study of blood T cell repertoires in COVID-19. Study-wide context: COVID-19 samples, acute and convalescent, were from the United States, Italy and Spain.

Under the authors' procedure: Amplification of reference gene primers provided the estimated nucleated cell counts. The repertoire was sequenced with immunoSEQ multiplex PCR; TCRdb's copy has only in-frame clones and lacks some. V, J and clone size were drawn from that table, and D and trimming were deduced from the DNA. The table records 190,000 or so clones, about 81% of them present only once. Sequenced sample: peripheral blood. The source of this sequence is a woman over 75 with COVID-19, enrolled during active disease.

The CDR3 DNA sequence: TGCAGCGTTGAAGCGGGGGAAAAACTGTTTTTT. This codes for CSVEAGEKLFF. J is TRBJ1-4 and V is TRBV29-1; D remains ambiguous. The CDR3 is 11 residues long. V lost 1 base to trimming and J lost 8 bases, with 5 bases between them. In germline, CDR1 is SQVTM, CDR2 ANQGSEA.